This TCR beta chain is from a study of cytomegalovirus exposure and HLA in healthy donors. The CDR3 runs to 15 residues. Trimming stripped 5 bases from V and 8 bases from J, with 18 bases between. CDR1 and CDR2 from the germline V gene are SGHTA and FQGNSA. 60 Vbeta and 13 Jbeta primers were used in PCR. The data were produced by immunoSEQ multiplex PCR, yet TCRdb's version contains in-frame clones alone and is incomplete. The sample shows more than 95,000 clones, roughly 76% of them seen only once. Overall study findings and caveats: In an earlier analysis, in fewer than 700 donors, most V segments appeared productive either ~87% or ~30% of the time. High sensitivity and specificity were reportedly achieved when the classifier diagnosed cytomegalovirus status.

With regard to this clone: What it recognizes is unknown.

Material for sequencing was PBMCs. J is TRBJ2-2 and V is TRBV7-2; a weak D match, TRBD1 (5 bases). This TCR derives from a woman aged 55-69 years in good health and CMV-seropositive. CDR3 coding DNA: TGTGCCAGCAGCCAAGTGCAGGGATGGTCGGGGGAGCTGTTTTTT. Its translation: CASSQVQGWSGELFF.